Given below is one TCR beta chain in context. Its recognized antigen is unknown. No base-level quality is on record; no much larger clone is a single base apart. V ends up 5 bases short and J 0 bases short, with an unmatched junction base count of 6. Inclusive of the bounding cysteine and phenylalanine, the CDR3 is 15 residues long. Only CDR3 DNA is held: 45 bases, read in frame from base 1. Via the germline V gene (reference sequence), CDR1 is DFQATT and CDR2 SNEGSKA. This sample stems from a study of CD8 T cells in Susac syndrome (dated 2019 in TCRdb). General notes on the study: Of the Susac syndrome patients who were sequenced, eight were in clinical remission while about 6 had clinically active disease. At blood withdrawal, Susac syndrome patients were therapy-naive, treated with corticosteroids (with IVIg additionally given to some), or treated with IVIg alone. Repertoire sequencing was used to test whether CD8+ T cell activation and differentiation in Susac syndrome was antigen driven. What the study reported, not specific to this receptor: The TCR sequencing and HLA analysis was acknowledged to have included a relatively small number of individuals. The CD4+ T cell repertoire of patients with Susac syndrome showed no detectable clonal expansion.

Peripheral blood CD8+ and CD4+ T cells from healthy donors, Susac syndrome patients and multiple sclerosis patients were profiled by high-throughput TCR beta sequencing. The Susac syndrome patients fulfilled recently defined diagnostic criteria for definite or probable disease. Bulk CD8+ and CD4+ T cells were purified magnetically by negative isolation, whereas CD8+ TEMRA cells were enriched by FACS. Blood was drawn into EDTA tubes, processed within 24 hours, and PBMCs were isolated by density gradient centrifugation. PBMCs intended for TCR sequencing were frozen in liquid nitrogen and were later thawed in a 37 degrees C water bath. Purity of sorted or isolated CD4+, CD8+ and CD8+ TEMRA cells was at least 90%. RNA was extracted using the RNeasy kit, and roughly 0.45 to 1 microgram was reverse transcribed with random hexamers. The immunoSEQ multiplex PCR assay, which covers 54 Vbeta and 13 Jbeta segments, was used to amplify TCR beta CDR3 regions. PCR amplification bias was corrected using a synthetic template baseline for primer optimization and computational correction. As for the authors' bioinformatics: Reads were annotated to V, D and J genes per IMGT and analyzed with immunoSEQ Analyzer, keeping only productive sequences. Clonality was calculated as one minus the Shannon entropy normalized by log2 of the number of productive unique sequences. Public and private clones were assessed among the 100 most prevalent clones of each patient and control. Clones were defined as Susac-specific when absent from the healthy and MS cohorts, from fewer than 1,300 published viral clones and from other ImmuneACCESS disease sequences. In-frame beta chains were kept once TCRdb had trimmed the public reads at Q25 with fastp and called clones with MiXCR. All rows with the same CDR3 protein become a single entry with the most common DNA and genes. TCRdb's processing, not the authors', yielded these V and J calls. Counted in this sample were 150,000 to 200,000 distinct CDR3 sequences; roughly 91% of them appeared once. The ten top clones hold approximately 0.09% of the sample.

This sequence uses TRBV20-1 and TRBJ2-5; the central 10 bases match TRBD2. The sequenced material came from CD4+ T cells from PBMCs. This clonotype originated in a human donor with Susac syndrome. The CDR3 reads CSARGLAAYQETQYF. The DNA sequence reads TGCAGTGCTCGAGGACTAGCGGCCTACCAAGAGACCCAGTACTTC.